A single sample is the source of the 4 T cell receptor beta chains below, sequenced in a study of a mutant IDH1 vaccine in newly diagnosed glioma. The method was immunoSEQ multiplex PCR; TCRdb's version includes in-frame clones alone and lacks a portion of them. The table records roughly 60,000 clones, about 80% of them present only once. For these TCRs, the target antigens are not known. Regarding time point: week 11, during vaccination. Each vaccine dose was 300 ug of mutant IDH1 20-mer peptide, with topical imiquimod. The source material was PBMCs, sampled from a glioma patient whose treatment included an IDH1 peptide vaccine. These receptors were taken from a man aged 25-45 years with glioma.

V and J are TRBV13 and TRBJ2-7; D might be TRBD2 (5 bases). Germline V gene sequence: CDR1 PRHDT, CDR2 FYEKMQ (reference sequence). The CDR3 extends over 14 amino acids. Trimming removed 3 bases at V and 0 bases at J, with 9 bases between. CDR3 in DNA: TGTGCCAGCAGCTTCCGGACTCGCTCCTACGAGCAGTACTTC. It codes for CASSFRTRSYEQYF.

This chain connects TRBV21-1 to TRBJ2-2; TRBD1, the table's D call, lacks a check against the DNA. TRBV21-1 is a known pseudogene. This CDR3 is 15 amino acids long. The CDR3 spells CASSSRLSNTGELFF. CDR3 in DNA: TGTGCCAGCAGCAGCAGGCTCTCGAACACCGGGGAGCTGTTTTTT.

In this sample, this clone turned up a few times. The genes are TRBV30 and TRBJ1-2; TRBD1 matches 8 bases. Germline V gene data show CDR1 as GTSNPN and CDR2 as SVGIG (reference sequence). The CDR3 is made up of 13 amino acids. V gave up 5 bases and J gave up 2 bases; unmatched junction bases: 4. This chain's CDR3 is CAWEGTGNYGYTF. The CDR3 bases are TGTGCCTGGGAAGGGACAGGAAACTATGGCTACACCTTC.

DNA of the CDR3: TGTGCCAGCAGCCGCAGACAGGGGAACTATGGCTACACCTTC. Translated, it gives CASSRRQGNYGYTF. The rearrangement joins TRBV7-2 to TRBJ1-2, with 8 bases matching TRBD1. V was clipped by 5 bases and J by 2 bases; unmatched bases: 4. Looked up from germline, CDR1 is SGHTA and CDR2 is FQGNSA. The CDR3 contains 14 residues.